This T cell receptor beta chain emerged from a study of CD8 T cells in Susac syndrome. This CDR3 comprises 14 residues. V was pared by 6 bases and J by 0 bases, with 6 bases between. Per germline, CDR1 MNHNY and CDR2 SVGAGI (reference sequence). Negative isolation was applied to CD8+ and CD4+ T cells, and FACS enrichment was applied to TEMRA cells. Reverse transcription of roughly 0.5 to 1 ug RNA was carried out with random hexamers. Amplification of TCR beta CDR3 was carried out by immunoSEQ multiplex PCR, which covered 54 Vbeta and 13 Jbeta segments. TCRdb reprocessed the immunoSEQ multiplex PCR reads with MiXCR, giving one entry per CDR3 protein. Of about 170,000 distinct CDR3 sequences listed, over 85% were seen once; the top ten hold approximately 0.09%.

Specimen: CD4+ T cells from PBMCs. The sequence was obtained from a human donor with multiple sclerosis. The chain combines TRBV6-6 with TRBJ2-6; the D is unclear. CDR3 nucleotide sequence: TGTGCCAGCAGCGATGGCTCTGGGGCCAACGTCCTGACTTTC. Protein product: CASSDGSGANVLTF.